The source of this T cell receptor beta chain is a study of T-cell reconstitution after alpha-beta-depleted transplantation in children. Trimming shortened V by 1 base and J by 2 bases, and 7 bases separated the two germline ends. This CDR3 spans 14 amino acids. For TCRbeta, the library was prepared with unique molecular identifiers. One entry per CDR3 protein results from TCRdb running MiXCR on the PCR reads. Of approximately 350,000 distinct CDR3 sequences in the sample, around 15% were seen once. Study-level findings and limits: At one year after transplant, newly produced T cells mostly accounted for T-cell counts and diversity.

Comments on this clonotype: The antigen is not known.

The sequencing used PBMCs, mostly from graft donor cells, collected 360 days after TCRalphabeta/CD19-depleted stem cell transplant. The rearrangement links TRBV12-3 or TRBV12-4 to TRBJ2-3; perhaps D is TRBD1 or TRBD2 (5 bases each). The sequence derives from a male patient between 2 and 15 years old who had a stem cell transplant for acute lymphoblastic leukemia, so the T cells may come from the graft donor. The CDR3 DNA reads TGTGCCAGCAGTTTAGGGGACCCCACAGATACGCAGTATTTT. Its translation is CASSLGDPTDTQYF.